Listed below are T cell receptor beta chains from one sample, sequenced in a study of CD8+ T cells in alopecia areata. Sequenced by immunoSEQ multiplex PCR; TCRdb stores in-frame clones only, minus some. Among around 190,000 clones listed, roughly 60% were seen once. The sample in question was CD4+ T cells sorted from blood, obtained at week 24, from a patient treated with tofacitinib. The receptors here all came from a human donor with alopecia areata. The CDR3 runs from the conserved cysteine through the conserved F or W. The order of the fields is D gene, J gene, CDR3 length, V gene, clone size, CDR3 protein, CDR3 DNA. The D gene is left open where the match is weak. Clone size is given for some rows only: seen once, a few or many times, or a class if the clone is expanded.

NA TRBJ2-5 15 TRBV7-8 NA CASSLAGLMEETQYF TGTGCCAGCAGCTTAGCGGGACTGATGGAAGAGACCCAGTACTTC
TRBD1 TRBJ1-5 13 TRBV29-1 few CSVTAGGGQPQHF TGCAGCGTTACCGCAGGGGGCGGTCAGCCCCAGCATTTT
NA TRBJ1-1 11 TRBV29-1 NA CSVQGNTEAFF TGCAGCGTACAGGGGAACACTGAAGCTTTCTTT
TRBD2 TRBJ2-1 16 TRBV11-2 NA CASSSSTSGGANEQFF TGTGCCAGCAGCTCCTCGACTAGCGGGGGGGCAAATGAGCAGTTCTTC
NA TRBJ2-3 12 TRBV6-1 NA CAAAGGADTQYF TGTGCCGCGGCGGGCGGAGCAGATACGCAGTATTTT
NA TRBJ1-2 12 TRBV15 NA CATSPIGRGYTF TGTGCCACCAGCCCAATCGGCCGCGGCTACACCTTC
NA TRBJ2-7 15 TRBV7-9 NA CASSLSGGSIHEQYF TGTGCCAGCAGCTTAAGTGGGGGCTCCATCCACGAGCAGTACTTC
NA TRBJ2-3 13 TRBV7-3 NA CASRSGSTDTQYF TGTGCCAGCCGGAGCGGTAGCACAGATACGCAGTATTTT
NA TRBJ2-3 15 TRBV14 NA CASSQGWGAVNTQYF TGTGCCAGCAGCCAAGGGTGGGGGGCAGTGAATACGCAGTATTTT
NA TRBJ2-1 15 TRBV9 NA CASSQAPGAHNEQFF TGTGCCAGCAGCCAGGCCCCGGGAGCCCACAATGAGCAGTTCTTC
NA TRBJ1-6 14 TRBV5-1 few CASSLEQRDSPLHF TGCGCCAGCAGCTTGGAGCAGAGGGACTCACCCCTCCACTTT
NA TRBJ2-7 15 TRBV13 NA CASSPQGRGSYEQYF TGTGCCAGCAGCCCACAGGGACGGGGTTCCTACGAGCAGTACTTC
NA TRBJ2-7 15 TRBV21-1 NA CASSKGPAGAYEQYF TGTGCCAGCAGCAAAGGTCCGGCGGGAGCCTACGAGCAGTACTTC
TRBD2 TRBJ2-1 15 TRBV28 few CASRAAGPTYNEQFF TGTGCCAGCAGGGCAGCGGGGCCTACCTACAATGAGCAGTTCTTC
NA TRBJ1-2 15 TRBV29-1 NA CSVEDRGASNYGYTF TGCAGCGTTGAAGATAGAGGTGCGTCTAACTATGGCTACACCTTC
NA TRBJ2-2 13 TRBV5-1 NA CASSLRGAGELFF TGCGCCAGCAGCTTGCGAGGGGCCGGGGAGCTGTTTTTT
TRBD1 TRBJ1-6 14 TRBV25-1 NA CASSDRVLGSPLHF TGTGCCAGCAGCGACAGGGTCCTGGGGTCACCCCTCCACTTT
TRBD1 TRBJ1-1 14 TRBV9 NA CASSAMTGGTEAFF TGTGCCAGCAGCGCCATGACAGGGGGCACTGAAGCTTTCTTT
NA TRBJ2-5 13 TRBV29-1 few CSVGPRHGETQYF TGCAGCGTTGGCCCAAGACATGGGGAGACCCAGTACTTC